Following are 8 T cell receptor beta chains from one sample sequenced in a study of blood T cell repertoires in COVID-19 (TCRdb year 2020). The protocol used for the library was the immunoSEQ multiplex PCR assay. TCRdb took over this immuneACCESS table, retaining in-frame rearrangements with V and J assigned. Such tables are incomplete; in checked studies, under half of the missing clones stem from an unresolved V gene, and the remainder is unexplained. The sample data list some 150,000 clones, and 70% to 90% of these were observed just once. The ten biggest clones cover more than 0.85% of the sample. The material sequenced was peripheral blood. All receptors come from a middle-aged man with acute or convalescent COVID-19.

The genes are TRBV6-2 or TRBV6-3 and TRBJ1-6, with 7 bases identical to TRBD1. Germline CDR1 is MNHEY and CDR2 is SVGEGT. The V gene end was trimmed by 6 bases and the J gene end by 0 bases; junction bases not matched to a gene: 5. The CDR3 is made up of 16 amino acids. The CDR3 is CASSPTGSSYNSPLHF. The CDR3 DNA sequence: TGTGCCAGCAGCCCGACAGGGAGCTCCTATAATTCACCCCTCCACTTT.

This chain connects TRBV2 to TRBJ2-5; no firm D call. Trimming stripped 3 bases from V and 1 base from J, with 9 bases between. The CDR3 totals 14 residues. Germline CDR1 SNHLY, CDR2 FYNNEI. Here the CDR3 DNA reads TGTGCCAGCAGTGACGGTCGCACCCAAGAGACCCAGTACTTC. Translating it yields CASSDGRTQETQYF.

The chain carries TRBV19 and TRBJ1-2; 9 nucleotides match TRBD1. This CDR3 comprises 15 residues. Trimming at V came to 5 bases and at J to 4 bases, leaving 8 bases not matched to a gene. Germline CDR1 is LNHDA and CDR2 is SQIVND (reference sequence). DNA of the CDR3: TGTGCCAGTAGTCTCTCGGACAGGGGCGGCTATGGCTACACCTTC. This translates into CASSLSDRGGYGYTF.

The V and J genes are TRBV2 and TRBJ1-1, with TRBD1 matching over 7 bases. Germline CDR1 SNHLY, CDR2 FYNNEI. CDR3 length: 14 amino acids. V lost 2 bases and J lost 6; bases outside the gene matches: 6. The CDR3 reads CASSERKGAAEAFF. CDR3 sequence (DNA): TGTGCCAGCAGTGAACGGAAGGGGGCGGCTGAAGCTTTCTTT. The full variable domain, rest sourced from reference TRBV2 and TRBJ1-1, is EPEVTQTPSHQVTQMGQEVILRCVPISNHLYFYWYRQILGQKVEFLVSFYNNEISEKSEIFDDQFSVERPDGSNFTLKIRSTKLEDSAMYFCASSERKGAAEAFFGQGTRLTVV.

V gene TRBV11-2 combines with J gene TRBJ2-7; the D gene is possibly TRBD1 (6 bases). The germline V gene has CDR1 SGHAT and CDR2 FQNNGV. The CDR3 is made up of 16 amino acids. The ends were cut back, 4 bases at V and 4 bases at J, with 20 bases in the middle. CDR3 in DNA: TGTGCCAGCAGCTCCCCTAGAGGGGGACGGGCTTACGAGCAGTACTTC. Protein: CASSSPRGGRAYEQYF. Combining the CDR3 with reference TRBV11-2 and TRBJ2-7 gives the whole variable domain EAGVAQSPRYKIIEKRQSVAFWCNPISGHATLYWYQQILGQGPKLLIQFQNNGVVDDSQLPKDRFSAERLKGVDSTLKIQPAKLEDSAVYLCASSSPRGGRAYEQYFGPGTRLTVT.

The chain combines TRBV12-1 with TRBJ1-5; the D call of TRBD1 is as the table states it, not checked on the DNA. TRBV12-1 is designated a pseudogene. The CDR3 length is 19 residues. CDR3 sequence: CASSFPGTGWKGSNQPQHF. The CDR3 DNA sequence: TGTGCCAGCAGCTTCCCGGGGACAGGGTGGAAAGGGAGCAATCAGCCCCAGCATTTT.

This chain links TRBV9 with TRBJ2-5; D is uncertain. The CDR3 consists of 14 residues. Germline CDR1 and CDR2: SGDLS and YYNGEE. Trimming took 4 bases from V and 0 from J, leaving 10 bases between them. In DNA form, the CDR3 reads TGTGCCAGCAGCACTCGTTCGTACCAAGAGACCCAGTACTTC. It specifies CASSTRSYQETQYF.

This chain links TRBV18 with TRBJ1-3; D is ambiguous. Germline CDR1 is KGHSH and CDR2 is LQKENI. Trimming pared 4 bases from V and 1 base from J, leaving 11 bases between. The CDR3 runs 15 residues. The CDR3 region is CASSHLAESGNTIYF. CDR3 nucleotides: TGTGCCAGCTCACACCTGGCGGAATCTGGAAACACCATATATTTT.